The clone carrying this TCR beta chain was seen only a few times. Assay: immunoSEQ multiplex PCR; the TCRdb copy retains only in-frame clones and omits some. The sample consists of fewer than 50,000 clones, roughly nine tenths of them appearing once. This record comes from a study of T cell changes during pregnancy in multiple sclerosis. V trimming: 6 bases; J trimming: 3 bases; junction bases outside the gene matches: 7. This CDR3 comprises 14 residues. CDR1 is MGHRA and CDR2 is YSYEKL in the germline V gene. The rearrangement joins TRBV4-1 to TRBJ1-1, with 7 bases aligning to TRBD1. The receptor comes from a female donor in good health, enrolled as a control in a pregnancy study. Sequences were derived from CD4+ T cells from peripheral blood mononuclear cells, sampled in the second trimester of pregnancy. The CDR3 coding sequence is TGCGCCAGCAGACAACGGACAGGCGACACTGAAGCTTTCTTT. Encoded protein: CASRQRTGDTEAFF.